Presented here are 25 T cell receptor beta chains from one specimen sequenced in a study of cytomegalovirus exposure and HLA in healthy donors. TCRdb's table, derived via immunoSEQ multiplex PCR, lists solely in-frame clones and lacks some. Among 120,000 or so clones listed, roughly 95% were seen once. Sequencing was done on a sample of PBMCs. These receptors were taken from a man between 18 and 29 years old in good health and CMV-seronegative.

The chain combines TRBV12-5 with TRBJ2-3; 10 bases agree with TRBD1. V lost 1 base and J lost 5; bases outside the gene matches: 3. The germline CDR1 and CDR2 sequences are LGHNT and FRNRAP. The CDR3 loop spans 15 amino acids. In nucleotides, the CDR3 is TGTGCTAGTGGTTTGGGGGACAGGGGTAAAGATACGCAGTATTTT. It is translated as CASGLGDRGKDTQYF.

V usage is TRBV15 and J usage is TRBJ1-2; unclear D gene. This CDR3 spans 13 amino acids. Germline V CDR1 and CDR2: LNHNV, YYDKDF (reference sequence). The V and J ends lost 1 base and 9 bases respectively, with 12 bases between them. CDR3 in amino acids: CATSRAESSSYTF. The CDR3 nucleotides read TGTGCCACCAGCAGAGCCGAGTCTAGCAGCTACACCTTC.

The rearrangement joins TRBV30 to TRBJ1-4; no reliable D call. The germline CDR1 and CDR2 sequences are GTSNPN and SVGIG (reference sequence). V lost 4 bases and J 0 bases, leaving 9 bases between the germline ends. The length of the CDR3 is 14 residues. The DNA for the CDR3 is TGTGCCTGGAAATACTCATCAACTAATGAAAAACTGTTTTTT. This translates into CAWKYSSTNEKLFF.

CDR3 nucleotides: TGTGCCAGCAGCCAGTTTACTAGCGGGACCCAGGGAGATCAGTACTTC. It translates to CASSQFTSGTQGDQYF. The V call is TRBV14, the J call TRBJ2-4; 10 nucleotides match TRBD2. CDR3 length: 16 amino acids. Germline trimming cut 3 bases from V and 12 bases from J; bases unmatched to any gene: 14. Germline CDR1 is SGHDN and CDR2 is FVKESK.

This clone was counted once. The chain recombines TRBV15 with TRBJ1-1; D gene unclear. The CDR3 runs 14 residues. Germline CDR1 LNHNV, CDR2 YYDKDF (reference sequence). The V end was cut by 5 bases, the J end by 10 bases, with 20 bases between. The CDR3 spells CATSFAMAAGGAFF. CDR3 DNA: TGTGCCACCAGCTTTGCGATGGCAGCCGGCGGAGCTTTCTTT. Complete variable domain (other parts from reference TRBV15 and TRBJ1-1): DAMVIQNPRYQVTQFGKPVTLSCSQTLNHNVMYWYQQKSSQAPKLLFHYYDKDFNNEADTPDNFQSRRPNTSFCFLDIRSPGLGDTAMYLCATSFAMAAGGAFFGQGTRLTVV.

This sequence joins TRBV28 and TRBJ1-2; D gene uncertain. The CDR3 runs to 13 residues. Trimming stripped 8 bases from V and 2 bases from J, with 12 bases between. CDR1 and CDR2 (germline): MDHEN, SYDVKM. CDR3 DNA: TGTGCCAGCGAAGAACCGGGGAACTATGGCTACACCTTC. It specifies CASEEPGNYGYTF.

The chain carries TRBV19 and TRBJ2-2; 7 positions match TRBD1. The CDR3 covers 18 residues. V shed 4 bases and J 3 bases; nucleotides not matched to a gene: 14. Germline CDR1 and CDR2: LNHDA and SQIVND (reference sequence). The CDR3 loop reads CASSSQPLGQTYTGELFF. CDR3 DNA sequence: TGTGCCAGTAGTAGCCAGCCTCTGGGACAGACCTACACCGGGGAGCTGTTTTTT.

The chain links TRBV27 to TRBJ2-1, with 9 bases matching TRBD2. The germline CDR1 and CDR2 sequences are MNHEY and SMNVEV (reference sequence). V shed 5 bases and J 9 bases; nucleotides not matched to a gene: 5. The CDR3 contains 13 residues. The CDR3 reads CASSLGLATEQFF. The CDR3, as DNA: TGTGCCAGCAGTCTGGGACTAGCTACTGAGCAGTTCTTC.

This sequence joins TRBV9 and TRBJ2-2; D unresolved. Germline V gene lookup returns CDR1 SGDLS and CDR2 YYNGEE. This CDR3 is built from 16 residues. V lost 0 bases to trimming and J lost 4 bases, with 13 bases between them. The CDR3 region has the DNA TGTGCCAGCAGCGTAGAGAGAATAGCACGCACCGGGGAGCTGTTTTTT. Encoded protein: CASSVERIARTGELFF.

This chain connects TRBV5-1 to TRBJ2-5, with a weak D call TRBD2 (6 bases). Deletions cut 4 bases from V and 4 bases from J, with 20 bases between. Germline V gives CDR1 SGHRS, CDR2 YFSETQ. CDR3 length equals 16 residues. The CDR3 bases are TGCGCCAGCAGCCCCCTCCGGCGGGAACTGGGAGAGACCCAGTACTTC. Its translation is CASSPLRRELGETQYF.

The rearrangement uses TRBV4-1 and TRBJ2-4; the D is unclear. Germline values: CDR1 MGHRA, CDR2 YSYEKL. The CDR3 extends over 17 amino acids. V was cut by 3 bases and J by 0 bases, with 15 bases left in between. CDR3 nucleotides: TGCGCCAGCAGCCACGCTACCGCCGATCTAGCCAAAAACATTCAGTACTTC. This sequence encodes CASSHATADLAKNIQYF.

This rearrangement joins TRBV5-6 to TRBJ2-5, with D perhaps matching TRBD2 (6 bases). The V gene lost 4 bases and the J gene lost 5 bases, with 12 bases spanning the gap. The germline V gene encodes CDR1 SGHDT and CDR2 YYEEEE. CDR3 size: 13 residues. As DNA, the CDR3 is TGTGCCAGCAGCAGGGCGGGGAGGGAGACCCAGTACTTC. Translated, it gives CASSRAGRETQYF.

This chain connects TRBV18 to TRBJ2-5; a weak D match, TRBD1 (5 bases). This CDR3 has 14 amino acids. Trimming took off 2 bases at V and 3 bases at J, with 10 bases between the two ends. In germline, CDR1 is KGHSH, CDR2 LQKENI. CDR3 residues: CASSPFLGEETQYF. DNA for the CDR3: TGTGCCAGCTCACCATTTCTAGGGGAAGAGACCCAGTACTTC.

V is TRBV19 and J is TRBJ2-7; D not resolved. The V and J ends lost 6 bases and 0 bases respectively, with 6 bases between them. This CDR3 has 12 amino acids. Germline CDR1 reads LNHDA; CDR2 reads SQIVND (reference sequence). DNA for the CDR3: TGTGCCAGTAGCCCAGGCTCCTACGAGCAGTACTTC. Its translation is CASSPGSYEQYF.

The chain couples TRBV7-2 to TRBJ1-5; D possibly corresponds to TRBD1 (5 bases). Germline CDR1 SGHTA, CDR2 FQGNSA. This CDR3 comprises 15 residues. Trimming removed 4 bases from V and 6 bases from J, with 16 bases in between. The CDR3 here is CASSYPGIRGQPQHF. As DNA, the CDR3 is TGTGCCAGCAGCTACCCAGGGATCCGTGGTCAGCCCCAGCATTTT.

This chain links TRBV30 with TRBJ2-7; a weak D match, TRBD2 (7 bases). The CDR3 is 14 residues long. Germline CDR1 is GTSNPN and CDR2 is SVGIG (reference sequence). V shed 8 bases and J shed 6 bases, with 23 bases lying between them. The CDR3 DNA follows: TGTGCCCACTCAGAGAGGGGGGGGGCGAGCGAGCAGTACTTC. It specifies CAHSERGGASEQYF.

V is TRBV28 and J is TRBJ2-1, with D perhaps TRBD2 (5 bases). Germline V gene lookup returns CDR1 MDHEN and CDR2 SYDVKM. With 1 base removed from V and 0 bases from J, the gap between germline ends came to 10 bases. This CDR3 has 16 residues. CDR3 nucleotides: TGTGCCAGCAGTTTATACCCTGGGAGCTCCTACAATGAGCAGTTCTTC. It yields the protein CASSLYPGSSYNEQFF. Full variable domain (missing parts from reference TRBV28 and TRBJ2-1): DVKVTQSSRYLVKRTGEKVFLECVQDMDHENMFWYRQDPGLGLRLIYFSYDVKMKEKGDIPEGYSVSREKKERFSLILESASTNQTSMYLCASSLYPGSSYNEQFFGPGTRLTVL.

The chain recombines TRBV11-2 with TRBJ1-1; the match to TRBD1 covers 9 bases. This CDR3 is built from 15 residues. V lost 0 bases to trimming and J lost 3 bases; unmatched junction nucleotides: 2. Germline-derived CDR1 and CDR2 are SGHAT and FQNNGV. CDR3 sequence: CASSLEQGAYTEAFF. CDR3 sequence (DNA): TGTGCCAGCAGCTTAGAACAGGGGGCTTACACTGAAGCTTTCTTT.

This chain connects TRBV13 to TRBJ1-2; 7 nucleotides line up with TRBD1. The J segment lost 0 bases and the V segment lost 4 bases, leaving 17 bases of the junction unmatched. Germline lookup yields CDR1 PRHDT and CDR2 FYEKMQ (reference sequence). The CDR3 is made up of 19 amino acids. The CDR3: CASSSRDSLPDRTNYGYTF. CDR3 DNA sequence: TGTGCCAGCAGCTCACGGGACAGCTTGCCTGATCGTACTAACTATGGCTACACCTTC.

The chain combines TRBV10-3 with TRBJ1-3; D gene uncertain. Trimming cost V 6 bases and J 0 bases, with 6 bases left between them. The germline V gene has CDR1 ENHRY and CDR2 SYGVKD. The CDR3 has 13 amino acids. This chain's CDR3 is CAISQASGNTIYF. CDR3 coding DNA: TGTGCCATCAGCCAGGCCTCTGGAAACACCATATATTTT.

The V gene is TRBV7-9, the J gene TRBJ1-1; D is undetermined. Trimming removed 4 bases at V and 8 bases at J, with 14 bases between. Germline V gene lookup returns CDR1 SEHNR and CDR2 FQNEAQ (reference sequence). The CDR3 contains 13 residues. The CDR3 sequence: CASSSFLPSEAFF. The CDR3 DNA follows: TGTGCCAGCAGCTCCTTTCTCCCCTCCGAAGCTTTCTTT.

V and J are TRBV7-2 and TRBJ2-7; TRBD1 might be the D (6 bases). The CDR3 is made up of 12 amino acids. Looked up from germline, CDR1 is SGHTA and CDR2 is FQGNSA. V lost 4 bases and J 5 bases, leaving 9 bases between the germline ends. The CDR3 loop reads CASSSGTNEQYF. The CDR3, as DNA: TGTGCCAGCAGCTCTGGGACAAACGAGCAGTACTTC.

The chain has TRBV5-4 and TRBJ2-1; 11 nucleotides match TRBD2. Germline values: CDR1 SGHNT, CDR2 YYREEE (reference sequence). The V segment lost 2 bases and the J segment 9 bases; nucleotides outside the gene matches: 4. The CDR3 loop spans 14 amino acids. This chain's CDR3 is CASSFGTSGFEQFF. In DNA, the CDR3 is TGTGCCAGCAGCTTCGGGACTAGCGGATTTGAGCAGTTCTTC.

The genes are TRBV19 and TRBJ1-1; the D gene is possibly TRBD1 (6 bases). The CDR3 covers 16 residues. Trimming took 1 base from V and 0 from J, leaving 12 bases between them. Germline CDR1 LNHDA, CDR2 SQIVND (reference sequence). In DNA form, the CDR3 reads TGTGCCAGTAGTATAGCTGTCGGGGACATGAACACTGAAGCTTTCTTT. Its translation is CASSIAVGDMNTEAFF.

This clone was observed once. V and J are TRBV28 and TRBJ1-1, with 8 bases aligning to TRBD1. This CDR3 region has 16 residues. The germline V gene encodes CDR1 MDHEN and CDR2 SYDVKM. Losses at the gene ends were 3 bases for V and 0 bases for J; bases not matched to a gene: 6. The DNA for the CDR3 is TGTGCCAGCAGTTTGGACAGGGATTTCATGAACACTGAAGCTTTCTTT. Amino acids: CASSLDRDFMNTEAFF. Based on the CDR3 plus reference TRBV28 and TRBJ1-1, the full variable domain is DVKVTQSSRYLVKRTGEKVFLECVQDMDHENMFWYRQDPGLGLRLIYFSYDVKMKEKGDIPEGYSVSREKKERFSLILESASTNQTSMYLCASSLDRDFMNTEAFFGQGTRLTVV.